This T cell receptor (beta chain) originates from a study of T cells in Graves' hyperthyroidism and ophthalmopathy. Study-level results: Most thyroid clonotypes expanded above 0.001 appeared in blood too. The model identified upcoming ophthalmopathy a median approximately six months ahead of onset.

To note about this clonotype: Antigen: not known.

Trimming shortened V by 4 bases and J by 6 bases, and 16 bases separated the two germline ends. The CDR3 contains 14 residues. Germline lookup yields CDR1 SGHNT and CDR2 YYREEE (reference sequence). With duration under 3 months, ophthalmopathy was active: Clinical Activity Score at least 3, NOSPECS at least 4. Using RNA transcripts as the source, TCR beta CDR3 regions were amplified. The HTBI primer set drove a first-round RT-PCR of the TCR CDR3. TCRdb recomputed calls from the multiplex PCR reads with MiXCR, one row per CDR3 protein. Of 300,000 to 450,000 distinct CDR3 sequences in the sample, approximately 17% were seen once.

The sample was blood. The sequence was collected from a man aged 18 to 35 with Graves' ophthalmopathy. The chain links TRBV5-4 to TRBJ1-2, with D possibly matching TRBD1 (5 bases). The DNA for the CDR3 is TGTGCCAGCAGCGGGGCGGCAGGGTTGGATGGCTACACCTTC. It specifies CASSGAAGLDGYTF.